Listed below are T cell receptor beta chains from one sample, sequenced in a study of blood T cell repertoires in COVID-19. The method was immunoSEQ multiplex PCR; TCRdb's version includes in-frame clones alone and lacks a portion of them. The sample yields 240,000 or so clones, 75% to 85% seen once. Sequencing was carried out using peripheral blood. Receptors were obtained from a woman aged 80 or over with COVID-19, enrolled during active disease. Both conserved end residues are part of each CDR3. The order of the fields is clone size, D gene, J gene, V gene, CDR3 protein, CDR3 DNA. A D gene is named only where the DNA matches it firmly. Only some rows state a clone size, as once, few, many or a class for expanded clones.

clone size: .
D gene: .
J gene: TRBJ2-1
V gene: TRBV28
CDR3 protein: CASSFSQGGILDEQFF
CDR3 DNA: TGTGCCAGCAGTTTCAGTCAGGGCGGGATTTTGGATGAGCAGTTCTTC

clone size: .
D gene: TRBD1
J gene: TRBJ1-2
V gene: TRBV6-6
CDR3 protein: CASSYGTGLGYTF
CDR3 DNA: TGTGCCAGCAGTTACGGGACAGGGCTAGGCTACACCTTC

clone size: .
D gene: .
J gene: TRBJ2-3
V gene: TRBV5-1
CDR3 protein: CASSFSGDGAYTQYF
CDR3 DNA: TGCGCCAGCAGCTTTTCAGGGGATGGAGCTTATACGCAGTATTTT

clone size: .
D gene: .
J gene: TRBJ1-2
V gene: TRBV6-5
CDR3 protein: CASSPYGGDGYTF
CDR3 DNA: TGTGCCAGCAGTCCCTACGGGGGTGATGGCTACACCTTC

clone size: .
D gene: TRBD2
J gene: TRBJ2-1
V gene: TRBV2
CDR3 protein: CASAGGPYNEQFF
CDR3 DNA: TGTGCCAGCGCGGGGGGCCCTTACAATGAGCAGTTCTTC

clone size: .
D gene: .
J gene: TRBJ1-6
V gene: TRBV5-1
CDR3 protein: CASSLFEGGNSPLHF
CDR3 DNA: TGCGCCAGCAGCTTGTTTGAGGGAGGGAATTCACCCCTCCACTTT

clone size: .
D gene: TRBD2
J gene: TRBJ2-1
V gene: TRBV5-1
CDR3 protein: CASSFTSGPNEQFF
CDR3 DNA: TGCGCCAGCAGCTTCACTAGCGGTCCGAATGAGCAGTTCTTC

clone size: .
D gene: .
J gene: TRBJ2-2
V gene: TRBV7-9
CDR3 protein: CASSPHGGTGELFF
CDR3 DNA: TGTGCCAGCAGTCCACACGGAGGAACCGGGGAGCTGTTTTTT

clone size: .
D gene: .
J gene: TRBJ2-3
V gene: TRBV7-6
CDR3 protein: CASGPYDTQYF
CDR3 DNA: TGTGCCAGCGGGCCGTACGATACGCAGTATTTT

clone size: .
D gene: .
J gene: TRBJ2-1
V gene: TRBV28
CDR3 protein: CASSLVLTNYNEQFF
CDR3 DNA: TGTGCCAGCAGTTTAGTCCTAACTAACTACAATGAGCAGTTCTTC

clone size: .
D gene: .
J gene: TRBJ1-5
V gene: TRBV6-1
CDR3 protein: CASSLAGVSNQPQHF
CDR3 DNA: TGTGCCAGCAGTTTAGCCGGGGTCAGCAATCAGCCCCAGCATTTT

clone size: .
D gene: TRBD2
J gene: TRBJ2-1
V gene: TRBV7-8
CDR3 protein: CASSLGETRGTGNEQFF
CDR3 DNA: TGTGCCAGCAGCTTAGGAGAAACGCGGGGGACGGGCAATGAGCAGTTCTTC

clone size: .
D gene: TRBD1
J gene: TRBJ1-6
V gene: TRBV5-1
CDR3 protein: CASRDRAYNSPLHF
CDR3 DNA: TGCGCCAGCAGGGACAGGGCCTATAATTCACCCCTCCACTTT

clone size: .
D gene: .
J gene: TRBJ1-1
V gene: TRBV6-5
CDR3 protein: CASSYIRGIEAFF
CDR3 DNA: TGTGCCAGCAGTTACATTCGGGGGATTGAAGCTTTCTTT

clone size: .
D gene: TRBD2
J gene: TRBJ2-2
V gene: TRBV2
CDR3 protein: CASMASQRGGTGELFF
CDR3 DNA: TGTGCCAGCATGGCCTCTCAGCGGGGGGGAACCGGGGAGCTGTTTTTT

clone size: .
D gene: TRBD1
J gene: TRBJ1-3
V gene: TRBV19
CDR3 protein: CASSPWDRLSSGNTIYF
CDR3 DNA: TGTGCCAGTAGTCCTTGGGACAGGCTGAGCTCTGGAAACACCATATATTTT

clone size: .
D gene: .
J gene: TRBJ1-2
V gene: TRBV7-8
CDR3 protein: CASSPRHYGYTF
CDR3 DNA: TGTGCCAGCAGCCCTCGTCACTATGGCTACACCTTC

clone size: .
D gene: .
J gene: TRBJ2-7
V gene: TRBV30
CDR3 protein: CAWSGRGGEQYF
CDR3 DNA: TGTGCCTGGAGCGGACGAGGGGGCGAGCAGTACTTC

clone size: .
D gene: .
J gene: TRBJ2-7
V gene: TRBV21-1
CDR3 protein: CASSPVGGHSEQYF
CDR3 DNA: TGTGCCAGCAGCCCTGTTGGCGGGCATTCCGAGCAGTACTTC

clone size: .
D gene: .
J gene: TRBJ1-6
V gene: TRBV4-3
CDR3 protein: CASSQQILNSPLHF
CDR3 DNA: TGCGCCAGCAGCCAACAAATACTAAATTCACCCCTCCACTTT

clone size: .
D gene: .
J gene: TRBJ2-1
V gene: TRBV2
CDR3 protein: CASSPDRRNEQFF
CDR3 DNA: TGTGCCAGCAGCCCCGACAGGCGCAATGAGCAGTTCTTC

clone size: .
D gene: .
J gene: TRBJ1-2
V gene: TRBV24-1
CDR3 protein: CATSDSRGIRYGYTF
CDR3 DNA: TGTGCCACCAGTGATTCGCGGGGCATACGCTATGGCTACACCTTC

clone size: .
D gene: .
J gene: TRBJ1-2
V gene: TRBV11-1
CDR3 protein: CASSPAGVGYTF
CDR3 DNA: TGTGCCAGCAGCCCGGCGGGGGTTGGCTACACCTTC

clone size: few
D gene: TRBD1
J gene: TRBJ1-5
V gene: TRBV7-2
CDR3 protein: CASSLGGQRNQPQHF
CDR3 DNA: TGTGCCAGCAGCTTAGGGGGACAGCGGAATCAGCCCCAGCATTTT

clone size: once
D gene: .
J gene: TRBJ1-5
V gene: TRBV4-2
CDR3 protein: CASSPAHTGSNQPQHF
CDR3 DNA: TGTGCCAGCAGCCCCGCCCATACGGGTAGCAATCAGCCCCAGCATTTT

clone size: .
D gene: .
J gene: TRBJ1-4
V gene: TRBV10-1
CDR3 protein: CASSESGTEKPKLFF
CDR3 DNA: TGCGCCAGCAGTGAGTCGGGGACTGAGAAGCCCAAACTGTTTTTT

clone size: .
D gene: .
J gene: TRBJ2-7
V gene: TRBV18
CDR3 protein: CASSPKGGVDYEQYF
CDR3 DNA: TGTGCCAGCTCACCAAAAGGGGGGGTAGACTACGAGCAGTACTTC

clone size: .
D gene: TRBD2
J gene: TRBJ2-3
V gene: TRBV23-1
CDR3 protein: CASSQSLAGGTDTQYF
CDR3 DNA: TGCGCCAGCAGTCAATCGTTAGCGGGGGGCACAGATACGCAGTATTTT

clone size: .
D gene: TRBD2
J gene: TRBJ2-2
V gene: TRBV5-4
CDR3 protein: CASSSGLADTGELFF
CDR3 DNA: TGTGCCAGCAGCTCCGGACTAGCGGACACCGGGGAGCTGTTTTTT

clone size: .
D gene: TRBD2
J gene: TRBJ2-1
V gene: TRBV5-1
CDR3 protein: CASNRISGGLLPNEQFF
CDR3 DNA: TGCGCCAGCAACCGGATTAGCGGGGGGCTCCTACCCAATGAGCAGTTCTTC

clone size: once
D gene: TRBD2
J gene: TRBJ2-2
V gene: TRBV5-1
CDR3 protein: CASSFAGTSGAGELFF
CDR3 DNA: TGCGCCAGCAGCTTTGCCGGGACTAGCGGCGCCGGGGAGCTGTTTTTT

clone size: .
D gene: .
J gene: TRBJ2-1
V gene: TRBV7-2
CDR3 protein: CASSGGARNEQFF
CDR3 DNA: TGTGCCAGCAGCGGGGGGGCGAGGAATGAGCAGTTCTTC

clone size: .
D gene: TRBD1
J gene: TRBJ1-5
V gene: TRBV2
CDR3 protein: CASNIQGADQPQHF
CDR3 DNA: TGTGCCAGCAATATCCAGGGGGCGGATCAGCCCCAGCATTTT

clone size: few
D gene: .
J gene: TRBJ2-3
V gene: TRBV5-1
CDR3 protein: CASSGQTDTQYF
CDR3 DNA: TGCGCCAGCAGCGGACAAACAGATACGCAGTATTTT

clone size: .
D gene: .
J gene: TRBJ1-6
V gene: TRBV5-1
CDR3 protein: CASSSSSDWGAPLHF
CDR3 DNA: TGCGCCAGCAGCTCGTCCAGCGACTGGGGGGCACCCCTCCACTTT

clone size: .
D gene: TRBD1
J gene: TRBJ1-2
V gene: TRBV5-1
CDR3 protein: CASSARTGANYGYTF
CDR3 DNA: TGCGCCAGCAGCGCCAGGACAGGGGCTAACTATGGCTACACCTTC

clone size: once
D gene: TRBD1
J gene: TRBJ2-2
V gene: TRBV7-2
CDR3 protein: CASSRQGYGELFF
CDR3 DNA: TGTGCCAGCAGCCGACAGGGGTACGGGGAGCTGTTTTTT

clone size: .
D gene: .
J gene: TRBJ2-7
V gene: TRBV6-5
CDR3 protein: CASRFRDTVYEQYF
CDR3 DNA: TGTGCCAGCAGGTTCCGGGACACCGTGTACGAGCAGTACTTC

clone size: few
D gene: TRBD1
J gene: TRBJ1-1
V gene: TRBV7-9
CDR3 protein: CASSGDRFEAFF
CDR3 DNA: TGTGCCAGCAGCGGGGACAGATTTGAAGCTTTCTTT

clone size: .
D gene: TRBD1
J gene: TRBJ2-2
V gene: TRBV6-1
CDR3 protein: CASSGGTGTNTGELFF
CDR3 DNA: TGTGCCAGCAGTGGGGGGACAGGAACGAACACCGGGGAGCTGTTTTTT

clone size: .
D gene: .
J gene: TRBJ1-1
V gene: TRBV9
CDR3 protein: CASSVTGYTEAFF
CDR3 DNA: TGTGCCAGCAGCGTGACGGGTTACACTGAAGCTTTCTTT

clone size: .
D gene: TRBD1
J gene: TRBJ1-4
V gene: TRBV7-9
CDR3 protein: CASSRTRGDSNEKLFF
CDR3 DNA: TGTGCCAGCAGCCGTACCAGGGGGGACTCTAATGAAAAACTGTTTTTT